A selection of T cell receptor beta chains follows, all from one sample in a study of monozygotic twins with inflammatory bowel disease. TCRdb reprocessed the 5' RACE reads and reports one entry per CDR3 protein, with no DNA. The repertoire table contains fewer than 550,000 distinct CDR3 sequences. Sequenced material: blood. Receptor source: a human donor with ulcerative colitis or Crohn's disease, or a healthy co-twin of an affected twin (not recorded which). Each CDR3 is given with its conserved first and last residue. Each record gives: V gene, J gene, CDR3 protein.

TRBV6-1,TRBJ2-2,CASSPPAGRGGELFF
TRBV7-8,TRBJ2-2,CASSLDARTGELFF
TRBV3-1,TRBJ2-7,CASSSTSGGSYEQYF
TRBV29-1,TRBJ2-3,CSVVRDSTDTQYF
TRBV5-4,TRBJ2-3,CASSRPQGADTQYF
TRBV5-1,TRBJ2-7,CASSPGQNLEQYF
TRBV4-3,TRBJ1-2,CASSHQGGGYTF
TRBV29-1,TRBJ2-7,CSVVRDLLSYEQYF
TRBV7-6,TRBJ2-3,CASSPSGGGTDTQYF
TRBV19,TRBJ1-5,CASIPPGGKQPQHF
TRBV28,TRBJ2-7,CASSLRGRPIYEQYF
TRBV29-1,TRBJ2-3,CSVDLPGTSGKPPRYF
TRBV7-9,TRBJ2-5,CASSFLSLAFQETQYF
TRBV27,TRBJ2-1,CASSLAGQGTYNEQFF
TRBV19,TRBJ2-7,CASSIGSGRASEQYF
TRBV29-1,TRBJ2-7,CSVGLRGGEQYF
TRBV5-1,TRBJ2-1,CASSTLGLDEQFF
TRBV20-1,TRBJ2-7,CSANNRDRGYEQYF
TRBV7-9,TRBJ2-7,CASSAGEGPPYEQYF
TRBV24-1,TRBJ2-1,CATSDQDRGSYNEQFF
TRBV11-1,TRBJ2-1,CASRHQYNEQFF
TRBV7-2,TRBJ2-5,CASSSLAGAGWETQYF
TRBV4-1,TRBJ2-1,CASSHGGLGAREQFF
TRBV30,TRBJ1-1,CAWRRGQLNTEAFF
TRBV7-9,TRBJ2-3,CASSPPGGSTDTQYF
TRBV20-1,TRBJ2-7,CSHDRGRTYEQYF
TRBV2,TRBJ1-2,CASSDRGHGYTF
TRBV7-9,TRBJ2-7,CASSDHRGAYEQYF
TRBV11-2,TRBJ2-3,CASSLDPFSPTTTDTQYF
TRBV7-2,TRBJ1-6,CASSLAGTGFSSPLHF
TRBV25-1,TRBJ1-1,CASRREGGEAFF
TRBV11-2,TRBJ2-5,CASIRSSRGGVETQYF
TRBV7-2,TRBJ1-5,CASSGQTGSMDF
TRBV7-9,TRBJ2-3,CASSRLNSSAKADTQYF
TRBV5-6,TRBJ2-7,CASSLLVAPREQYF
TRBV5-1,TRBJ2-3,CASSLGQAPLTDTQYF
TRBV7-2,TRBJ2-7,CASSLDSGGYEQYF
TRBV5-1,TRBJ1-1,CASSLGGGDTEAFF
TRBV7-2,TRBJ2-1,CASSLGQEWGEQFF